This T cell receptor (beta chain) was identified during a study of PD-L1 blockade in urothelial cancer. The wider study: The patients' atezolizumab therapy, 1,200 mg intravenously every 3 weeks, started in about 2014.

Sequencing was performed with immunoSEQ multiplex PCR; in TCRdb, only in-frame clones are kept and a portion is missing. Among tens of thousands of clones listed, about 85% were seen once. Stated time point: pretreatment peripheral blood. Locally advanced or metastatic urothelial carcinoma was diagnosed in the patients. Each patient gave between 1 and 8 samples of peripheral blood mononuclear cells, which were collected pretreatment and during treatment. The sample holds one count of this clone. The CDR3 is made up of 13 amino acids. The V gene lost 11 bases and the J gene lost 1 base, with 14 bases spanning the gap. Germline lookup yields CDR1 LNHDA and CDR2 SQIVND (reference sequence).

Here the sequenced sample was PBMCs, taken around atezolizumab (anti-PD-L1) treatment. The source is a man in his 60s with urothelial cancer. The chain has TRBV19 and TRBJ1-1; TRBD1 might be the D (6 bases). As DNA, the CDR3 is TGTGCCGCACAGGGATGGGGGAACACTGAAGCTTTCTTT. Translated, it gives CAAQGWGNTEAFF.